The 11 T cell receptor beta chains given below trace back to one sample, sequenced in a study of cytomegalovirus exposure and HLA in healthy donors (dated by TCRdb to 2015 to 2018). Library preparation was by the immunoSEQ multiplex PCR assay. As stored in TCRdb, this immuneACCESS dataset retains in-frame rearrangements with V and J assigned. A fraction of the clones does not appear; measured against another copy, unresolved V genes explain less than half of the discrepancy, and the remainder lacks a known reason. This sample has approximately 200,000 clones in its table, and about four fifths of those were observed once. Around 6.7% of the sample is in the top ten clones. Sequencing used PBMCs. The receptors originated from a man between 18 and 29 years old in good health and CMV-seropositive.

V is TRBV19 and J is TRBJ2-1; the match to TRBD1 covers 9 bases. Trimming removed 5 bases from V and 8 bases from J; junction bases left unmatched: 7. Germline V CDR1 and CDR2: LNHDA, SQIVND (reference sequence). The CDR3 has 14 residues. The CDR3 region is CASSRDRDGDEQFF. The CDR3 DNA is TGTGCCAGTAGTCGGGACAGGGATGGCGATGAGCAGTTCTTC. The whole variable domain, filled in from reference TRBV19 and TRBJ2-1, reads DGGITQSPKYLFRKEGQNVTLSCEQNLNHDAMYWYRQDPGQGLRLIYYSQIVNDFQKGDIAEGYSVSREKKESFPLTVTSAQKNPTAFYLCASSRDRDGDEQFFGPGTRLTVL.

The chain is built from TRBV7-6 and TRBJ2-2; D may be TRBD2 (5 bases). The V end was cut by 2 bases, the J end by 1 base, with 11 bases between. The germline V gene has CDR1 SGHVS and CDR2 FNYEAQ. The CDR3 is made up of 16 amino acids. CDR3 in amino acids: CASSLSVSGNTGELFF. In nucleotides, the CDR3 is TGTGCCAGCAGCTTATCCGTCAGCGGGAACACCGGGGAGCTGTTTTTT. Using reference TRBV7-6 and TRBJ2-2 for the parts outside the CDR3, the full variable domain is GAGVSQSPRYKVTKRGQDVALRCDPISGHVSLYWYRQALGQGPEFLTYFNYEAQQDKSGLPNDRFSAERPEGSISTLTIQRTEQRDSAMYRCASSLSVSGNTGELFFGEGSRLTVL.

The chain employs TRBV5-1 and TRBJ2-1; 11 bases fit TRBD2. CDR1 and CDR2 from the germline V gene are SGHRS and YFSETQ. The ends lost 0 bases at V and 7 bases at J; junction bases unmatched: 3. This CDR3 region has 15 residues. The CDR3 coding sequence is TGCGCCAGCAGCTTGGCGTCTAGCGGGAGGAATGAGCAGTTCTTC. Translated, it gives CASSLASSGRNEQFF.

This rearrangement joins TRBV5-1 to TRBJ2-3; D gene uncertain. The germline V gene has CDR1 SGHRS and CDR2 YFSETQ. This CDR3 contains 16 residues. Between the trimmed V and J ends, which lost 0 bases and 1 base, there was a span of 12 bases. The CDR3 is CASSLALASGTDTQYF. CDR3 DNA: TGCGCCAGCAGCTTGGCCCTGGCGAGCGGCACAGATACGCAGTATTTT.

The chain couples TRBV27 to TRBJ1-2; unclear D gene. Germline V gene lookup returns CDR1 MNHEY and CDR2 SMNVEV (reference sequence). V lost 0 bases, J lost 7 bases, and 6 bases lay in between. This CDR3 comprises 12 residues. CDR3 amino acids: CASSLSGFGYTF. Written as DNA, the CDR3 is TGTGCCAGCAGTTTATCCGGGTTTGGCTACACCTTC.

This clone appeared a single time. The rearrangement joins TRBV11-1 to TRBJ1-1; 7 positions match TRBD1. J lost 3 bases, V lost 3 bases, and 1 base had no gene match. CDR1 and CDR2 from the germline V gene are SGHAT and FQDESV (reference sequence). The CDR3 has 13 amino acids. CDR3 loop: CASSFGTDTEAFF. CDR3 bases: TGTGCCAGCAGCTTCGGGACAGACACTGAAGCTTTCTTT.

The chain has TRBV25-1 and TRBJ2-3; 10 nucleotides line up with TRBD2. This CDR3 region has 15 residues. The germline V gene encodes CDR1 MGHDK and CDR2 SYGVNS. J lost 4 bases, V lost 4 bases, and 5 bases had no gene match. The CDR3, as DNA: TGTGCCAGCAGTGCACTAGCGGGACGTCCAGATACGCAGTATTTT. This gives the protein CASSALAGRPDTQYF.

The chain employs TRBV29-1 and TRBJ2-1; D gene uncertain. Germline CDR1 and CDR2: SQVTM and ANQGSEA. The CDR3 loop spans 13 amino acids. Trimming pared 7 bases from V and 2 bases from J, leaving 12 bases between. The CDR3 is CSATVPPYNEQFF. The CDR3 DNA reads as TGCAGCGCCACGGTCCCTCCCTACAATGAGCAGTTCTTC.

The genes are TRBV19 and TRBJ1-5; D is perhaps TRBD1 (5 bases). The CDR3 totals 16 residues. Germline-derived CDR1 and CDR2 are LNHDA and SQIVND (reference sequence). Trimming cost V 1 base and J 7 bases, with 17 bases left between them. The CDR3 coding sequence is TGTGCCAGTAGTATAGGGGCAGGGCTAGTATGGCAGCCCCAGCATTTT. It codes for CASSIGAGLVWQPQHF. The entire variable domain, with the rest obtained from reference TRBV19 and TRBJ1-5, is as follows: DGGITQSPKYLFRKEGQNVTLSCEQNLNHDAMYWYRQDPGQGLRLIYYSQIVNDFQKGDIAEGYSVSREKKESFPLTVTSAQKNPTAFYLCASSIGAGLVWQPQHFGDGTRLSIL.

This clone was observed once. The rearrangement joins TRBV27 to TRBJ1-2; D is perhaps TRBD1 (6 bases). Trimming left V 4 bases short and J 0 bases short, with 6 bases between. CDR3 length: 13 amino acids. CDR1 is MNHEY and CDR2 is SMNVEV in the germline V gene (reference sequence). The CDR3 sequence is CASSWTANYGYTF. As DNA, the CDR3 is TGTGCCAGCAGTTGGACAGCTAACTATGGCTACACCTTC.

This sequence joins TRBV6-1 and TRBJ1-2; 8 nucleotides match TRBD1. Losses at the gene ends were 6 bases for V and 8 bases for J; bases not matched to a gene: 2. There are 11 residues in the CDR3. Germline CDR1 and CDR2: MNHNS and SASEGT. The CDR3 region is CASRGTGGYTF. The CDR3 DNA reads TGTGCCAGCAGGGGGACAGGCGGCTACACCTTC.